Each of the 25 T cell receptor beta chains below was sequenced from the same sample in a study of cytomegalovirus exposure and HLA in healthy donors. PCR employed 60 Vbeta and 13 Jbeta primers. TCRdb's table, derived via immunoSEQ multiplex PCR, lists solely in-frame clones and lacks some. This sample yields 250,000 to 350,000 clones, of which under 80% are seen a single time; approximately 2.1% belongs to the top ten. Material for sequencing was PBMCs. These receptors all come from a female donor in good health and CMV-seronegative.

V and J are TRBV12-5 and TRBJ2-3; D perhaps matches TRBD2 (6 bases). Germline CDR1 is LGHNT and CDR2 is FRNRAP. The ends were cut back, 9 bases at V and 1 base at J, with 14 bases in the middle. The CDR3 runs to 14 residues. The CDR3 region is CASGPGEGTDTQYF. CDR3 bases: TGTGCTAGCGGGCCGGGAGAGGGCACAGATACGCAGTATTTT.

The rearrangement joins TRBV6-1 to TRBJ1-1; no clear D gene. The CDR3 is 10 residues long. V gave up 2 bases and J gave up 9 bases, with 4 bases separating them. Germline V gene lookup returns CDR1 MNHNS and CDR2 SASEGT. The CDR3, as DNA: TGTGCCAGCAGTGAATGTAAAGCTTTCTTT. Its translation is CASSECKAFF.

The genes are TRBV27 and TRBJ1-6, with 7 bases matching TRBD1. Germline loops: CDR1 MNHEY, CDR2 SMNVEV (reference sequence). V lost 7 bases to trimming and J lost 7 bases; unmatched junction nucleotides: 13. The CDR3 covers 16 residues. In nucleotides, the CDR3 is TGTGCCAGCAAATACGATTCGACAGGGAGGAATTCACCCCTCCACTTT. Translation: CASKYDSTGRNSPLHF.

In this sample, this clone turned up a few times. The chain recombines TRBV2 with TRBJ1-2, with 8 bases fitting TRBD1. Germline V CDR1 and CDR2: SNHLY, FYNNEI. CDR3 length: 17 amino acids. V lost 1 base and J lost 2; bases outside the gene matches: 9. The CDR3 DNA reads as TGTGCCAGCAGTGAAGGGTTGGCAGGGGGCTTAAACTATGGCTACACCTTC. Amino acids: CASSEGLAGGLNYGYTF.

The gene calls are TRBV30 and TRBJ1-6, with D perhaps TRBD1 (5 bases). The CDR3 consists of 14 residues. Germline V gives CDR1 GTSNPN, CDR2 SVGIG (reference sequence). V gave up 3 bases and J gave up 9 bases, with 15 bases separating them. The CDR3 reads CAWSPGGVGSPLHF. The CDR3 bases are TGTGCCTGGAGCCCCGGGGGAGTTGGTTCACCCCTCCACTTT.

The chain couples TRBV7-3 to TRBJ2-1; 9 positions agree with TRBD2. This CDR3 is 15 amino acids long. Unmatched junction bases numbered 7, after V lost 2 bases and J lost 8 bases. Germline values: CDR1 SGHTA, CDR2 FQGTGA. The CDR3 sequence: CASSLRSSGTYEQFF. The CDR3 bases are TGTGCCAGCAGCTTACGGTCTAGCGGGACCTATGAGCAGTTCTTC.

In this sample, this clone turned up a few times. V gene TRBV6-5 combines with J gene TRBJ2-1; D perhaps matches TRBD1 (5 bases). Trimming took 8 bases from V and 10 from J, leaving 12 bases between them. The CDR3 is made up of 11 amino acids. From germline, CDR1 is MNHEY and CDR2 SVGAGI. DNA for the CDR3: TGTGCCAGCGGTAGGGGTGGAGAGCAGTTCTTC. Residues: CASGRGGEQFF.

The chain carries TRBV7-9 and TRBJ1-4; D is uncertain. V shed 4 bases and J shed 0 bases, with 12 bases lying between them. The CDR3 has 16 residues. CDR1 SEHNR and CDR2 FQNEAQ come from the germline V gene (reference sequence). The DNA of the CDR3 is TGTGCCAGCAGCTCGAACAGAGCTGCAACTAATGAAAAACTGTTTTTT. As protein: CASSSNRAATNEKLFF.

The gene calls are TRBV28 and TRBJ1-1; no reliable D call. The CDR3 contains 14 residues. Per the germline V gene, CDR1 is MDHEN and CDR2 is SYDVKM. With 6 bases removed from V and 0 bases from J, the gap between germline ends came to 11 bases. CDR3 protein: CASSSPDLNTEAFF. The DNA of the CDR3 is TGTGCCAGCAGCTCCCCGGACTTGAACACTGAAGCTTTCTTT.

J is TRBJ2-1 and V is TRBV7-6; possible D gene TRBD1, 5 bases. From germline, CDR1 is SGHVS and CDR2 FNYEAQ. CDR3 length equals 15 residues. V was cut by 2 bases and J by 2 bases, with 10 bases left in between. The CDR3 sequence: CASSLTRAPYNEQFF. The CDR3, as DNA: TGTGCCAGCAGCTTAACCAGGGCCCCCTACAATGAGCAGTTCTTC.

The V and J genes are TRBV6-4 and TRBJ2-2; possible D gene TRBD1, 5 bases. V was pared by 5 bases and J by 3 bases, with 7 bases between. CDR3 length: 13 amino acids. Germline V CDR1 and CDR2: MRHNA, SNTAGT. This chain's CDR3 is CASSQGYTGELFF. The CDR3 nucleotides are TGTGCCAGCAGTCAGGGATACACCGGGGAGCTGTTTTTT.

CDR3 sequence reads: CASSLVQGARGQPQHF. CDR3 DNA: TGTGCCAGCAGCTTAGTACAGGGGGCGCGGGGTCAGCCCCAGCATTTT. V is TRBV11-2 and J is TRBJ1-5; 9 bases fit TRBD1. The germline V gene encodes CDR1 SGHAT and CDR2 FQNNGV. The CDR3 runs to 16 residues. The V segment lost 1 base and the J segment 6 bases; nucleotides outside the gene matches: 7.

The CDR3 sequence is CASSEWSSGITYNEQFF. The CDR3 bases are TGCGCCAGCAGTGAATGGAGTAGCGGGATTACCTACAATGAGCAGTTCTTC. The chain carries TRBV5-1 and TRBJ2-1, with 8 bases that match TRBD2. V was clipped by 5 bases and J by 2 bases; unmatched bases: 12. This CDR3 has 17 residues. CDR1 is SGHRS, CDR2 YFSETQ, per germline.

This clone was counted once. The rearrangement joins TRBV6-5 to TRBJ1-2, with D possibly TRBD1 on 5 matching bases. V lost 8 bases and J lost 0, with 16 bases in between. There are 15 residues in the CDR3. CDR1 and CDR2 from the germline V gene are MNHEY and SVGAGI. CDR3 residues: CASYGRGAANYGYTF. CDR3 coding DNA: TGTGCCAGCTATGGTCGCGGGGCGGCTAACTATGGCTACACCTTC.

The chain uses TRBV27 and TRBJ2-7; 8 nucleotides match TRBD1. V shed 4 bases and J 0 bases; nucleotides not matched to a gene: 5. CDR1 and CDR2 (germline): MNHEY, SMNVEV (reference sequence). The CDR3 sequence is 15 residues long. The CDR3: CASSWTGTSSYEQYF. CDR3 sequence (DNA): TGTGCCAGCAGTTGGACAGGGACCAGCTCCTACGAGCAGTACTTC.

J is TRBJ2-1 and V is TRBV28, with D possibly matching TRBD2 (6 bases). The CDR3 length is 16 residues. CDR1 MDHEN and CDR2 SYDVKM come from the germline V gene. Trimming removed 4 bases at V and 7 bases at J, with 20 bases between. The CDR3 protein is CASSSGSESRGNEQFF. The CDR3 region has the DNA TGTGCCAGCAGTTCGGGAAGCGAATCCCGGGGGAATGAGCAGTTCTTC. The variable domain in full, with the rest retrieved from reference TRBV28 and TRBJ2-1, is DVKVTQSSRYLVKRTGEKVFLECVQDMDHENMFWYRQDPGLGLRLIYFSYDVKMKEKGDIPEGYSVSREKKERFSLILESASTNQTSMYLCASSSGSESRGNEQFFGPGTRLTVL.

The rearrangement links TRBV5-4 to TRBJ2-4; D is possibly TRBD1 (6 bases). The germline V gene encodes CDR1 SGHNT and CDR2 YYREEE (reference sequence). V shed 3 bases and J shed 10 bases, with 17 bases lying between them. The CDR3 covers 14 residues. The DNA of the CDR3 is TGTGCCAGCAGCTACGGAACAGGGCGCAATATTCAGTACTTC. Translating gives CASSYGTGRNIQYF.

This chain links TRBV19 with TRBJ2-2; D is perhaps TRBD2 (5 bases). V lost 6 bases, J lost 0 bases, and 11 bases lay in between. The CDR3 contains 15 residues. Looked up from germline, CDR1 is LNHDA and CDR2 is SQIVND (reference sequence). The CDR3 sequence is CASRSSGANTGELFF. CDR3 DNA: TGTGCCAGTAGGTCCAGCGGCGCGAACACCGGGGAGCTGTTTTTT. The whole variable domain, filled in from reference TRBV19 and TRBJ2-2, reads DGGITQSPKYLFRKEGQNVTLSCEQNLNHDAMYWYRQDPGQGLRLIYYSQIVNDFQKGDIAEGYSVSREKKESFPLTVTSAQKNPTAFYLCASRSSGANTGELFFGEGSRLTVL.

V usage is TRBV11-3 and J usage is TRBJ2-1; possible D gene TRBD2, 6 bases. The CDR3 runs to 17 residues. In germline, CDR1 is SGHNT, CDR2 YENEEA. Between the trimmed V and J ends, which lost 2 bases and 0 bases, there was a span of 14 bases. The CDR3 DNA sequence: TGTGCCAGCAGCTTACCCGCGGACGGGGGCTCCTACAATGAGCAGTTCTTC. Translation: CASSLPADGGSYNEQFF.

V usage is TRBV11-1 and J usage is TRBJ2-2; a weak D match, TRBD1 (6 bases). Germline loops: CDR1 SGHAT, CDR2 FQDESV (reference sequence). Trimming removed 7 bases at V and 0 bases at J, with 21 bases between. This CDR3 region has 18 residues. CDR3 coding DNA: TGTGCCAGCACCATCCTCTGGGGGCGTTCGACGAACACCGGGGAGCTGTTTTTT. Translating it yields CASTILWGRSTNTGELFF.

This clone was seen more than once but under ten times. The V and J genes are TRBV27 and TRBJ1-5; D unclear. The CDR3 runs to 15 residues. Germline V gene lookup returns CDR1 MNHEY and CDR2 SMNVEV (reference sequence). V was clipped by 6 bases and J by 2 bases, with 14 bases between them. The CDR3 protein is CASSPIPVGNQPQHF. The CDR3 DNA reads as TGTGCCAGCAGCCCGATACCCGTAGGCAATCAGCCCCAGCATTTT.

The chain has TRBV11-2 and TRBJ2-7; TRBD2 aligns across 11 bases. V lost 4 bases to trimming and J lost 5 bases; unmatched junction nucleotides: 7. Germline V gene data show CDR1 as SGHAT and CDR2 as FQNNGV. The CDR3 runs 15 residues. The CDR3 DNA reads as TGTGCCAGCAGCTCCTTCCTAGCGGGAGGTGACGAGCAGTACTTC. Amino acids: CASSSFLAGGDEQYF.

V and J are TRBV29-1 and TRBJ1-1; a possible D gene is TRBD1 (6 bases). The length of the CDR3 is 14 residues. The ends were cut back, 6 bases at V and 0 bases at J, with 14 bases in the middle. The germline V gene encodes CDR1 SQVTM and CDR2 ANQGSEA. CDR3 sequence reads: CSVGGAGMNTEAFF. The CDR3 DNA sequence: TGCAGCGTGGGGGGGGCTGGGATGAACACTGAAGCTTTCTTT. The whole variable domain, remainder taken from reference TRBV29-1 and TRBJ1-1, is SAVISQKPSRDICQRGTSLTIQCQVDSQVTMMFWYRQQPGQSLTLIATANQGSEATYESGFVIDKFPISRPNLTFSTLTVSNMSPEDSSIYLCSVGGAGMNTEAFFGQGTRLTVV.

The genes are TRBV2 and TRBJ1-2; TRBD1 is a possible D gene (5 bases). Trimming took 2 bases from V and 7 from J, leaving 14 bases between them. The CDR3 extends over 14 amino acids. CDR1 is SNHLY, CDR2 FYNNEI, per germline. CDR3 nucleotides: TGTGCCAGCAGTGAACTCGGTCAGGGTCGTGGCTACACCTTC. Protein sequence: CASSELGQGRGYTF.

This clone has only one observation. The chain employs TRBV19 and TRBJ1-6; TRBD1 aligns across 9 bases. The CDR3 extends over 16 amino acids. V was pared by 5 bases and J by 10 bases, with 12 bases of the junction left unmatched. The germline V gene has CDR1 LNHDA and CDR2 SQIVND (reference sequence). The DNA of the CDR3 is TGTGCCAGTAGTTTCCTCCGGGACAGGGTCGGATCACCCCTCCACTTT. Translation gives CASSFLRDRVGSPLHF.